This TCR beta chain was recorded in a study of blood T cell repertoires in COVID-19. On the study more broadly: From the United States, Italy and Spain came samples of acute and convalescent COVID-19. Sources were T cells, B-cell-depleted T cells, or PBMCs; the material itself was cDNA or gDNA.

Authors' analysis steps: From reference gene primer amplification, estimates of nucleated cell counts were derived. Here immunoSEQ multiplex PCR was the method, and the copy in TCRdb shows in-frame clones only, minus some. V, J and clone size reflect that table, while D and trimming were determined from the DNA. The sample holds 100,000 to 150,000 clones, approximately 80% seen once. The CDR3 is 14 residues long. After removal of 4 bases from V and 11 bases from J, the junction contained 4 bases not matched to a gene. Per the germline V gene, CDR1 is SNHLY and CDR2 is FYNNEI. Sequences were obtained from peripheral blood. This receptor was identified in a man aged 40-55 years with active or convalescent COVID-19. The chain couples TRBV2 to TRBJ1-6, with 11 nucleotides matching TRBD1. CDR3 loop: CASSGGQGETPLHF. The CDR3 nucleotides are TGTGCCAGCAGTGGGGGACAGGGGGAGACACCCCTCCACTTT.